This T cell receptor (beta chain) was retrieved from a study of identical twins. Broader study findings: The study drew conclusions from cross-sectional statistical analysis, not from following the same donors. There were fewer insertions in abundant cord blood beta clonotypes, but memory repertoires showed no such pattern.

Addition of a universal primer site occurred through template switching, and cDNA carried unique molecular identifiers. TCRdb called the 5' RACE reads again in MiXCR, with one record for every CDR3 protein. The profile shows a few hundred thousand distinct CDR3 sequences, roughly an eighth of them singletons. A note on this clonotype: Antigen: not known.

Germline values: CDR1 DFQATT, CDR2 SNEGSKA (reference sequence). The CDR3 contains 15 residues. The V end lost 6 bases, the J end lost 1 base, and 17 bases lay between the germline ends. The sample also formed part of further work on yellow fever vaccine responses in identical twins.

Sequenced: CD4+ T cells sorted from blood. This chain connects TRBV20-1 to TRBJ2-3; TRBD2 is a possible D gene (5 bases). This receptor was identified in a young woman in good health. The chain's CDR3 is CSASPPGMGTDTQYF. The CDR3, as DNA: TGCAGTGCCTCCCCCCCGGGGATGGGCACAGATACGCAGTATTTT.